The 14 T cell receptor beta chains in this list originate from one sample, sequenced in a study of T cell responses to AZD1222 COVID-19 vaccine. Clones were read by immunoSEQ multiplex PCR, and TCRdb kept only the in-frame ones, dropping some. The sample shows fewer than 200,000 clones, 85% to 95% of them seen only once. This specimen consisted of peripheral blood, obtained on day 0 of AZD1222 vaccination. Receptors originate from an adult in good health.

The rearrangement links TRBV5-8 to TRBJ1-2, with TRBD1 identical over 8 bases. Germline CDR1 is SGHTS and CDR2 is YDEGEE. The CDR3 is 17 residues long. The junction had 16 bases not matched to a gene; V was cut back by 2 bases and J by 7 bases. DNA for the CDR3: TGTGCCAGCAGCTTCAGGTTAAGGGTAAAGGACAGGGTTGGCTACACCTTC. It specifies CASSFRLRVKDRVGYTF.

The rearrangement links TRBV2 to TRBJ2-2; TRBD2 agrees at 7 bases. The germline gives CDR1 SNHLY, CDR2 FYNNEI. After removal of 4 bases from V and 4 bases from J, the junction contained 6 bases not matched to a gene. The CDR3 is 15 residues long. The CDR3 region is CASSGRGTLTGELFF. The CDR3 DNA is TGTGCCAGCAGTGGGCGGGGGACTCTCACCGGGGAGCTGTTTTTT.

In DNA, the CDR3 is TGTGCCAGCATTTATTCCGGGACTTACGAGCAGTACTTC. This codes for CASIYSGTYEQYF. This rearrangement joins TRBV5-8 to TRBJ2-7, with D possibly matching TRBD2 (6 bases). The CDR3 runs to 13 residues. Trimming left V 6 bases short and J 4 bases short, with 14 bases between. CDR1 is SGHTS, CDR2 YDEGEE, per germline.

V is TRBV6-5 and J is TRBJ1-1; D is undetermined. The CDR3 spans 14 residues. Germline CDR1 MNHEY, CDR2 SVGAGI. The V end lost 5 bases, the J end lost 1 base, and 11 bases lay between the germline ends. The CDR3: CASSRPRANTEAFF. The CDR3 DNA reads TGTGCCAGCAGTCGTCCACGGGCGAACACTGAAGCTTTCTTT.

The V call is TRBV19, the J call TRBJ1-1, with TRBD1 matching over 9 bases. Germline loops: CDR1 LNHDA, CDR2 SQIVND (reference sequence). The length of the CDR3 is 14 residues. With 7 bases clipped from V and 5 bases from J, the junction kept 8 bases outside the gene matches. The CDR3 DNA reads as TGTGCCAGTATCCGGGACAGGGTAGGGACTGAAGCTTTCTTT. This encodes CASIRDRVGTEAFF.

The chain joins TRBV4-3 to TRBJ1-2; D is undetermined. The germline V gene encodes CDR1 LGHNA and CDR2 YSLEER. The CDR3 has 13 amino acids. Between the trimmed V and J ends, which lost 0 bases and 4 bases, there was a span of 6 bases. CDR3 DNA: TGCGCCAGCAGCCAAGATCCTATCTATGGCTACACCTTC. Its translation is CASSQDPIYGYTF.

The chain is built from TRBV29-1 and TRBJ1-5; TRBD1 matches 9 bases. Per the germline V gene, CDR1 is SQVTM and CDR2 is ANQGSEA. The CDR3 has 13 residues. J lost 2 bases, V lost 6 bases, and 2 bases had no gene match. This chain's CDR3 is CSVGDRGNQPQHF. The CDR3 nucleotides are TGCAGCGTGGGGGACAGGGGCAATCAGCCCCAGCATTTT.

The V gene is TRBV7-6, the J gene TRBJ2-2; possible D gene TRBD2, 5 bases. This CDR3 has 16 amino acids. Germline V lookup: CDR1 SGHVS, CDR2 FNYEAQ. Between the trimmed V and J ends, which lost 0 bases and 4 bases, there was a span of 12 bases. The DNA for the CDR3 is TGTGCCAGCAGCTTAGCGCGGCGGGCCCTCACCGGGGAGCTGTTTTTT. As protein: CASSLARRALTGELFF.

The rearrangement links TRBV10-3 to TRBJ2-2; 9 bases line up with TRBD2. The germline V gene encodes CDR1 ENHRY and CDR2 SYGVKD. V lost 6 bases, J lost 6 bases, and 8 bases stayed unmatched. There are 15 residues in the CDR3. The CDR3 region is CAIRDSGGLAGELFF. Written as DNA, the CDR3 is TGTGCCATCAGAGATAGCGGGGGCCTGGCCGGGGAGCTGTTTTTT.

This clone appeared a single time. CDR3 in amino acids: CASSIGTGKRETQYF. The DNA of the CDR3 is TGTGCCAGTAGTATAGGGACCGGGAAAAGAGAGACCCAGTACTTC. This chain links TRBV19 with TRBJ2-5; perhaps TRBD2 as D (5 bases). CDR1 is LNHDA and CDR2 is SQIVND in the germline V gene (reference sequence). The CDR3 is 15 amino acids. Trimming pared 1 base from V and 4 bases from J, leaving 13 bases between.

This chain joins TRBV5-1 and TRBJ2-3; D unclear. Trimming cost V 4 bases and J 4 bases, with 4 bases left between them. Looked up from germline, CDR1 is SGHRS and CDR2 is YFSETQ. CDR3 length: 11 amino acids. The CDR3 spells CASSKADTQYF. In nucleotides, the CDR3 is TGCGCCAGCAGCAAGGCAGATACGCAGTATTTT. The full variable domain, completed using reference TRBV5-1 and TRBJ2-3, is KAGVTQTPRYLIKTRGQQVTLSCSPISGHRSVSWYQQTPGQGLQFLFEYFSETQRNKGNFPGRFSGRQFSNSRSEMNVSTLELGDSALYLCASSKADTQYFGPGTRLTVL.

The gene calls are TRBV29-1 and TRBJ1-2; D gene unclear. Trimming removed 1 base at V and 1 base at J, with 13 bases between. Germline lookup yields CDR1 SQVTM and CDR2 ANQGSEA. The CDR3 is made up of 15 amino acids. The CDR3 coding sequence is TGCAGCGTTGAAGCTTTGGAGGAATATAACTATGGCTACACCTTC. Translated: CSVEALEEYNYGYTF.

This chain uses TRBV11-2 with TRBJ2-3, with 8 bases fitting TRBD2. Germline CDR1 SGHAT, CDR2 FQNNGV. The CDR3 covers 17 residues. J lost 2 bases, V lost 5 bases, and 12 bases had no gene match. For the CDR3, the DNA is TGTGCCAGCAGCAGGCGGGGGGTTAGGGATACCACAGATACGCAGTATTTT. This codes for CASSRRGVRDTTDTQYF.

The CDR3 DNA sequence: TGTGCCAGCAGCCTCTCCCAGGGGAGAACTGAAGCTTTCTTT. It codes for CASSLSQGRTEAFF. The V and J genes are TRBV3-1 (or the pseudogene TRBV3-2) and TRBJ1-1; possibly TRBD1 for D (6 bases). V was clipped by 4 bases and J by 5 bases, with 14 bases between them. This CDR3 comprises 14 residues. Per germline, CDR1 LGHDT and CDR2 YNNKEL (reference sequence).